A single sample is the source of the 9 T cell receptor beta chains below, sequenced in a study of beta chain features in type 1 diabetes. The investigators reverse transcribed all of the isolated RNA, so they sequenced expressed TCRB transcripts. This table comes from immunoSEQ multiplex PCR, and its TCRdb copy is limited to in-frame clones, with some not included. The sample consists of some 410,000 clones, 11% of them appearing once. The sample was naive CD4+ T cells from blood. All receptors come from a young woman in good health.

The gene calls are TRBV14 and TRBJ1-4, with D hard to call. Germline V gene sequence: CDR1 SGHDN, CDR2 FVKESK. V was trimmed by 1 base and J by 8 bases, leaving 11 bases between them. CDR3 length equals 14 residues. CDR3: CASSQGHLGEKLFF. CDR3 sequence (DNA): TGTGCCAGCAGCCAAGGACACCTAGGGGAAAAACTGTTTTTT.

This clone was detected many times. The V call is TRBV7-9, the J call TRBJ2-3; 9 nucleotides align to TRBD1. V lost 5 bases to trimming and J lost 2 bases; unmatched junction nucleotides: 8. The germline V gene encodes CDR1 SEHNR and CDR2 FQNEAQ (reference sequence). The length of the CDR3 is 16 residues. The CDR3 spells CASSPNRGRITDTQYF. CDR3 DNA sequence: TGTGCCAGCAGCCCCAACAGGGGGCGAATCACAGATACGCAGTATTTT.

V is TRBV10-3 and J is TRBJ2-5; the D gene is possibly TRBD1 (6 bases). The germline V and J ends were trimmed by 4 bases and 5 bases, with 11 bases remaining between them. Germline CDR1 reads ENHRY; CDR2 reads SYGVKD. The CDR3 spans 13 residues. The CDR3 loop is CAISGDIMETQYF. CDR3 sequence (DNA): TGTGCCATCAGTGGGGACATTATGGAGACCCAGTACTTC.

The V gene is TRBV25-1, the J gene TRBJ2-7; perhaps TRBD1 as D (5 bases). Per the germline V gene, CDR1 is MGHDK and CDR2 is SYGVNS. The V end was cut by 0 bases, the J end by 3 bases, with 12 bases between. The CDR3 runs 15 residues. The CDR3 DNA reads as TGTGCCAGCAGTGAATACATACAGGCAGACTACGAGCAGTACTTC. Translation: CASSEYIQADYEQYF.

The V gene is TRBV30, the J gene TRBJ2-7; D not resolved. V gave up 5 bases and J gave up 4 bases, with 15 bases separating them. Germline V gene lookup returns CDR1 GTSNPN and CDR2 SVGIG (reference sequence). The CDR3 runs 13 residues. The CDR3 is CAWPHDKPYEQYV. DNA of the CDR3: TGTGCCTGGCCCCACGACAAGCCTTACGAGCAGTACGTC.

The CDR3 loop reads CASSPRLRGRTYEQYF. The CDR3 bases are TGTGCCAGCAGCCCTCGTTTGAGGGGGAGAACCTACGAGCAGTACTTC. V gene TRBV27 combines with J gene TRBJ2-7; D perhaps matches TRBD1 (6 bases). This CDR3 is built from 16 residues. Trimming removed 6 bases at V and 2 bases at J, with 20 bases between. Germline values: CDR1 MNHEY, CDR2 SMNVEV (reference sequence).

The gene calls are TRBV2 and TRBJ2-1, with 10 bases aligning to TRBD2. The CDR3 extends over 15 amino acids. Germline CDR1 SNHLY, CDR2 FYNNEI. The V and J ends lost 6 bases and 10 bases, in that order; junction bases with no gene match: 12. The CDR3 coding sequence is TGTGCCAGCAGCGGGAGGGCTAGCGGGGGCACGGAGCAGTTCTTC. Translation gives CASSGRASGGTEQFF.

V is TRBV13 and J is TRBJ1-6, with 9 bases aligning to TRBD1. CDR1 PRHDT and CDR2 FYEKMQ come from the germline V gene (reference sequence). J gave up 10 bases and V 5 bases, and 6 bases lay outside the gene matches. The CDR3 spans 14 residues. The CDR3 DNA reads TGTGCCAGCAGCCTACAGGGGGCCGGGTCACCCCTCCACTTT. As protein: CASSLQGAGSPLHF.

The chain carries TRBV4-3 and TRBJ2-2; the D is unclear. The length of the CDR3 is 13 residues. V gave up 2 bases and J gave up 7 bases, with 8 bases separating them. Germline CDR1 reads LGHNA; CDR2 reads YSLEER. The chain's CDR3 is CASSQLTRGELFF. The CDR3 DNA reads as TGCGCCAGCAGCCAATTGACCCGCGGGGAGCTGTTTTTT.